The sequence of this T cell receptor (beta chain) was determined in a study of T cell responses to AZD1222 COVID-19 vaccine. The study, taken as a whole, reports: Nearly half of spike-specific TCRs reportedly go after variant regions that carry no mutations.

The method was immunoSEQ multiplex PCR; TCRdb's version includes in-frame clones alone and lacks a portion of them. Among about 89,000 clones listed, around 90% were seen once. A remark on this clone: Its antigen is unidentified.

This CDR3 region has 11 residues. V was trimmed by 8 bases and J by 6 bases, leaving 8 bases between them. Germline CDR1 and CDR2: MNHNY and SVGAGI (reference sequence). The TCR was taken from an adult in good health. Sequenced here: peripheral blood, sampled on day 0 of MenACWY control vaccination. V is TRBV6-6 and J is TRBJ2-1; TRBD2 might be the D (5 bases). The CDR3 protein is CASGLSNEQFF. The CDR3 bases are TGTGCCAGCGGACTTAGCAATGAGCAGTTCTTC.